Presented here are 10 T cell receptor beta chains from one specimen sequenced in a study of T cells after yellow fever vaccination. MiXCR, run by TCRdb on the 5' RACE reads, gives a single entry per CDR3 protein. The data contain about 300,000 distinct CDR3 sequences, roughly 7% of them seen just once; the ten biggest clones take up about 18%. Sequencing used PBMCs, obtained approximately 40 days after the first yellow fever vaccination. The source of these receptors is a man between 18 and 35 years old who received the YFV17D yellow fever vaccine.

The chain is built from TRBV9 and TRBJ2-3, with 11 bases identical to TRBD2. The V gene end was trimmed by 4 bases and the J gene end by 2 bases; junction bases not matched to a gene: 6. Germline lookup yields CDR1 SGDLS and CDR2 YYNGEE. The CDR3 sequence is 16 residues long. The CDR3 DNA reads TGTGCCAGCAGCTTGGGGACTAGCGGAAACACAGATACGCAGTATTTT. This codes for CASSLGTSGNTDTQYF.

This clonotype was seen only a few times. The genes are TRBV5-1 and TRBJ1-2, with a possible D match to TRBD1 (6 bases). The CDR3 extends over 16 amino acids. Germline lookup yields CDR1 SGHRS and CDR2 YFSETQ. Trimming pared 4 bases from V and 8 bases from J, leaving 24 bases between. CDR3: CASSPPEQGLRGGYTF. CDR3 coding DNA: TGCGCCAGCAGCCCACCCGAGCAGGGGCTGAGGGGCGGCTACACCTTC.

The chain employs TRBV4-1 and TRBJ1-2; D possibly corresponds to TRBD1 (6 bases). This CDR3 has 14 residues. Germline V gene data show CDR1 as MGHRA and CDR2 as YSYEKL. V lost 4 bases and J lost 3, with 12 bases in between. The CDR3, as DNA: TGCGCCAGCAGCCGGGGGGGGGGCTACTATGGCTACACCTTC. It yields the protein CASSRGGGYYGYTF.

The CDR3 spells CATSEYRVENYGYTF. The CDR3 nucleotides read TGTGCCACCAGTGAGTACAGGGTTGAGAACTATGGCTACACCTTC. This chain uses TRBV24-1 with TRBJ1-2; a possible D gene is TRBD1 (6 bases). Germline assignment: CDR1 KGHDR and CDR2 SFDVKD. Between the trimmed V and J ends, which lost 4 bases and 2 bases, there was a span of 13 bases. The CDR3 totals 15 residues.

The chain uses TRBV12-3 or TRBV12-4 and TRBJ1-1; 7 positions agree with TRBD1. This CDR3 comprises 14 residues. Germline trimming cut 6 bases from V and 7 bases from J; bases unmatched to any gene: 11. The CDR3 DNA sequence: TGTGCCAGCAGCCCGACAGGGCTTCTACGTGAAGCTTTCTTT. This translates into CASSPTGLLREAFF.

The chain is built from TRBV9 and TRBJ2-3; 9 bases agree with TRBD2. The CDR3 totals 16 residues. V dropped 5 bases and J dropped 0; count of bases not matched to a gene: 7. In germline, CDR1 is SGDLS, CDR2 YYNGEE. CDR3 region: CASRPSGGQSTDTQYF. The CDR3 DNA follows: TGTGCCAGCAGACCCAGCGGGGGGCAGAGCACAGATACGCAGTATTTT.

The chain has TRBV6-4 and TRBJ2-3; TRBD2 agrees at 9 bases. CDR3 length equals 18 residues. Germline-derived CDR1 and CDR2 are MRHNA and SNTAGT. V trimming: 2 bases; J trimming: 0 bases; junction bases outside the gene matches: 9. CDR3 sequence reads: CASSDLPVAGASTDTQYF. CDR3 coding DNA: TGTGCCAGCAGTGACCTTCCTGTAGCGGGGGCCAGCACAGATACGCAGTATTTT.

This clonotype was found many times. The genes are TRBV29-1 and TRBJ1-1; 7 bases line up with TRBD1. The germline gives CDR1 SQVTM, CDR2 ANQGSEA. Germline trimming cut 4 bases from V and 3 bases from J; bases unmatched to any gene: 2. The CDR3 extends over 12 amino acids. CDR3 amino acids: CSVGQGDTEAFF. Here the CDR3 DNA reads TGCAGCGTTGGGCAGGGGGACACTGAAGCTTTCTTT.

This clonotype showed up many times. V gene TRBV5-1 combines with J gene TRBJ2-1; D ambiguous. The germline CDR1 and CDR2 sequences are SGHRS and YFSETQ. Trimming stripped 0 bases from V and 15 bases from J, with 13 bases between. The CDR3 is 12 amino acids. CDR3: CASSLVAQDWFF. CDR3 nucleotides: TGCGCCAGCAGCTTGGTGGCGCAGGATTGGTTCTTC.

In this sample, this clonotype turned up a few times. The chain uses TRBV10-3 and TRBJ2-7; D is undetermined. The CDR3 totals 13 residues. Between the trimmed V and J ends, which lost 0 bases and 7 bases, there was a span of 10 bases. Germline loops: CDR1 ENHRY, CDR2 SYGVKD. CDR3 DNA: TGTGCCATCAGTGAGTCTGCGGTGAGGGAGCAGTACGTC. Translating gives CAISESAVREQYV.